What follows is one T cell receptor beta chain and its context. The sample comes from a study of immune characterization of retroperitoneal liposarcoma. TCRdb ran MiXCR on the PCR reads and lists one entry per CDR3 protein. The profile shows 9,500 to 14,000 distinct CDR3 sequences, roughly 28% of them singletons. Germline trimming cut 4 bases from V and 3 bases from J; bases unmatched to any gene: 7. The CDR3 extends over 14 amino acids. In germline, CDR1 is SGHDT, CDR2 YYEEEE. The sequence came from a female donor with retroperitoneal liposarcoma. The chain joins TRBV5-6 to TRBJ2-7; 7 bases are a match to TRBD2. Sequencing was carried out using tumor tissue. Here the CDR3 reads CASSPTSAYYEQYF. The CDR3 nucleotides are TGTGCCAGCAGCCCCACTAGCGCCTACTACGAGCAGTACTTC.